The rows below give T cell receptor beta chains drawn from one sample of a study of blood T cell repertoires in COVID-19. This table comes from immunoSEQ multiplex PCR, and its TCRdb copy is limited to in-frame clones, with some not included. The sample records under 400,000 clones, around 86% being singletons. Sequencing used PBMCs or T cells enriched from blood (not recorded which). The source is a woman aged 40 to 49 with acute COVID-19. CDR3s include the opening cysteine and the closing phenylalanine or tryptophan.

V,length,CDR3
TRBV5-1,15,CASRPTSGITGELFF
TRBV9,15,CASSDGTLAKNIQYF
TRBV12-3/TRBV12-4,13,CASSFRRQETQYF
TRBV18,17,CASSPRDRYLMNTEAFF
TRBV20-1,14,CSASKTSGAYEQYF
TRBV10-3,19,CAISRDRGQAGSYNSPLHF
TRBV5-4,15,CASSLAGLDSYGYTF
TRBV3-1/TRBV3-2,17,CASSPPTAQLTNYGYTF
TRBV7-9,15,CASSPGQGLFGTQYF
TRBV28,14,CASTGLAVQDTQYF
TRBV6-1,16,CASSESLNSMEGGYTF
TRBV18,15,CASSLGDRGNQPQHF
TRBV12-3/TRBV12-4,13,CASSLVGNSPLHF
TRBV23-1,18,CASSQNQGTSPFGKTQYF
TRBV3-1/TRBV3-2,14,CASSQGTGAYEQYF
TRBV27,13,CASSLYEQSGAFF
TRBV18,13,CASSNGQFYEQYF
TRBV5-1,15,CASSLATGSNTEAFF
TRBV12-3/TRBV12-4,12,CASSLLRDTQYF
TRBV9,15,CASSVGTGLNEKLFF
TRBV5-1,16,CASSWGQGGVNTEAFF
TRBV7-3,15,CASSLTGGGYNEQFF
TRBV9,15,CASSTRGAYQETQYF
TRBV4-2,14,CASSQDFRAPEQYF
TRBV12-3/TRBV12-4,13,CASSQGPYQPQHF
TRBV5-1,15,CASSLRQGFDSPLHF
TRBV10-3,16,CAIRDIAGGPDNEQFF
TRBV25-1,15,CASSVTSGSDNEQFF